This TCR beta chain was profiled in a study of shared clonotypes between healthy human individuals. This was a deep-level run. Clones were sequenced by immunoSEQ multiplex PCR, and TCRdb holds only the in-frame ones, with some missing. Seen here are approximately 2.4 million clones, approximately 94% observed once, and the top ten hold roughly 0.13%. The ends lost 7 bases at V and 2 bases at J; junction bases unmatched: 6. This CDR3 comprises 14 residues. Germline CDR1 is ENHRY and CDR2 is SYGVKD. The sequence was obtained from a man aged 18 to 30 in good health. Sequenced input: naive CD4+ T cells sorted from blood. Subset in this sample: CD45RA+ positively selected. This sequence joins TRBV10-3 and TRBJ2-3, with 7 bases aligning to TRBD2. The CDR3 sequence: CAINNGLDTDTQYF. DNA of the CDR3: TGTGCCATCAACAACGGACTAGACACAGATACGCAGTATTTT.